These 13 T cell receptor beta chains were sequenced from one sample in a study of T-cell reconstitution after alpha-beta-depleted transplantation in children. As it was prepared, the TCRbeta library received unique molecular identifiers. TCRdb called the PCR reads again in MiXCR, with one record for every CDR3 protein. This sample carries around 580,000 distinct CDR3 sequences, more than 20% of them seen once, and the ten largest clones take approximately 14%. The input for sequencing was PBMCs, mostly from graft donor cells, taken 360 days after TCRalphabeta/CD19-depleted stem cell transplant. These receptors all come from a boy in the first two years of life who had a stem cell transplant for acute myeloid leukemia, so the T cells may come from the graft donor.

The chain links TRBV4-3 to TRBJ2-5; D unresolved. CDR1 and CDR2 from the germline V gene are LGHNA and YSLEER. The CDR3 is made up of 14 amino acids. V was trimmed by 2 bases and J by 1 base, leaving 8 bases between them. For the CDR3, the DNA is TGCGCCAGCAGCCAAACGGTTGGCCAAGAGACCCAGTACTTC. It specifies CASSQTVGQETQYF.

The table lists this clonotype with many counts. The rearrangement links TRBV7-8 to TRBJ2-3; TRBD1 or TRBD2 may be the D gene (6 bases each). V lost 5 bases and J lost 1, with 13 bases in between. CDR3 length equals 15 residues. Per the germline V gene, CDR1 is SGHVS and CDR2 is FQNEAQ. The CDR3, as DNA: TGTGCCAGCAGCGACCACAGGGAGGGCACAGATACGCAGTATTTT. The encoded protein is CASSDHREGTDTQYF.

The table lists this clonotype with a few counts. J is TRBJ1-2 and V is TRBV6-5, with TRBD1 matching 7 bases. Germline CDR1 MNHEY, CDR2 SVGAGI. V trimming: 8 bases; J trimming: 7 bases; junction bases outside the gene matches: 13. The CDR3 is made up of 14 amino acids. The CDR3 reads CASCSLVQGLGYTF. CDR3 bases: TGTGCCAGCTGTTCCCTTGTACAGGGGCTTGGCTACACCTTC.

This clonotype was seen more than once but under ten times. The J gene is TRBJ2-2, the V gene TRBV6-5, with TRBD1 matching 10 bases. The V and J ends lost 2 bases and 8 bases, in that order; junction bases with no gene match: 5. The germline CDR1 and CDR2 sequences are MNHEY and SVGAGI. The CDR3 is 15 amino acids. CDR3 amino acids: CASSYDRGHGGELFF. The CDR3 bases are TGTGCCAGCAGTTACGACAGGGGGCATGGGGGGGAGCTGTTTTTT.

This clonotype was picked up many times. The genes are TRBV5-1 and TRBJ2-6; no definite D call. The CDR3 covers 15 residues. Germline CDR1 SGHRS, CDR2 YFSETQ. Trimming removed 2 bases from V and 0 bases from J, with 6 bases in between. CDR3 bases: TGCGCCAGCAGCTTCCCAAGCTCTGGGGCCAACGTCCTGACTTTC. This translates into CASSFPSSGANVLTF. The complete variable domain, with remaining parts taken from reference TRBV5-1 and TRBJ2-6, reads KAGVTQTPRYLIKTRGQQVTLSCSPISGHRSVSWYQQTPGQGLQFLFEYFSETQRNKGNFPGRFSGRQFSNSRSEMNVSTLELGDSALYLCASSFPSSGANVLTFGAGSRLTVL.

This clonotype has at least ten counts. The chain uses TRBV7-6 and TRBJ1-5; D is ambiguous. The CDR3 has 13 residues. V lost 3 bases and J 7 bases, leaving 10 bases between the germline ends. The germline V gene has CDR1 SGHVS and CDR2 FNYEAQ. The CDR3 here is CASSFQHGQPQHF. In DNA form, the CDR3 reads TGTGCCAGCAGCTTTCAACATGGACAGCCCCAGCATTTT.

The chain recombines TRBV24-1 with TRBJ2-1; D might be TRBD1 (6 bases). CDR1 is KGHDR and CDR2 is SFDVKD in the germline V gene. CDR3 length: 15 residues. Trimming took off 4 bases at V and 3 bases at J, with 12 bases between the two ends. CDR3 sequence: CATSEPTGDYNEQFF. The CDR3, as DNA: TGTGCCACCAGTGAGCCGACAGGAGACTACAATGAGCAGTTCTTC.

The gene calls are TRBV20-1 and TRBJ1-5; 10 positions agree with TRBD1. This CDR3 is 15 amino acids long. V lost 6 bases to trimming and J lost 6 bases; unmatched junction nucleotides: 11. Germline V lookup: CDR1 DFQATT, CDR2 SNEGSKA (reference sequence). The CDR3 DNA is TGCAGTGCCTCGACAGGGGGCGCGGGAAGTCAGCCCCAGCATTTT. It encodes CSASTGGAGSQPQHF.

This clonotype was seen a few times. This chain links TRBV10-3 with TRBJ2-3; no firm D call. The CDR3 has 13 amino acids. Germline assignment: CDR1 ENHRY and CDR2 SYGVKD. The V end was cut by 3 bases, the J end by 2 bases, with 6 bases between. In DNA form, the CDR3 reads TGTGCCATCAGTGACAGCTCCACAGATACGCAGTATTTT. Its translation is CAISDSSTDTQYF.

The rearrangement links TRBV25-1 to TRBJ1-2, with 7 positions matching TRBD1. CDR1 is MGHDK, CDR2 SYGVNS, per germline. The CDR3 runs 14 residues. Germline trimming cut 6 bases from V and 3 bases from J; bases unmatched to any gene: 7. The CDR3 is CASSHDRAHYGYTF. The CDR3 DNA follows: TGTGCCAGCAGCCACGACAGGGCGCACTATGGCTACACCTTC.

This clonotype has just a few counts. CDR3: CSARNRVMDYGYTF. CDR3 bases: TGCAGTGCCAGGAACAGGGTCATGGACTATGGCTACACCTTC. The chain links TRBV20-1 to TRBJ1-2; D possibly corresponds to TRBD1 (6 bases). The CDR3 spans 14 residues. Germline V gives CDR1 DFQATT, CDR2 SNEGSKA (reference sequence). The V and J ends lost 6 bases and 3 bases respectively, with 17 bases between them.

The chain has TRBV4-3 and TRBJ2-2; D may be TRBD1 or TRBD2 (5 bases each). Trimming removed 4 bases from V and 1 base from J, with 10 bases in between. Per germline, CDR1 LGHNA and CDR2 YSLEER. This CDR3 region has 15 residues. CDR3 sequence (DNA): TGCGCCAGCAGCCCGGTGGGACGGAACACCGGGGAGCTGTTTTTT. Its protein product is CASSPVGRNTGELFF.

This clonotype was seen at least ten times. Here the CDR3 reads CSAPEWGSYGYTF. Written as DNA, the CDR3 is TGCAGTGCCCCCGAGTGGGGTAGCTATGGCTACACCTTC. V and J are TRBV20-1 and TRBJ1-2; D remains ambiguous. Germline V gene sequence: CDR1 DFQATT, CDR2 SNEGSKA (reference sequence). Trimming stripped 6 bases from V and 4 bases from J, with 15 bases between. This CDR3 has 13 residues.